This TCR beta chain was identified in a study of T cells in localized non-small cell lung cancer. Produced via immunoSEQ multiplex PCR; TCRdb's table is partial and in-frame only. The repertoire holds around 26,000 clones, with more than 70% as singletons. Germline-derived CDR1 and CDR2 are SGHAT and FQNNGV. The CDR3 consists of 13 residues. V lost 2 bases and J lost 6, with 10 bases in between. The chain has TRBV11-2 and TRBJ1-2; tentative D call: TRBD1 (5 bases). The sequencing here drew on peripheral blood mononuclear cells, taken before any cancer treatment. This clonotype was obtained from a woman aged 35 to 70 with stage III lung adenocarcinoma. CDR3 nucleotides: TGTGCCAGCAGCTTATTGGGGGTCGATGGCTACACCTTC. Amino acid sequence: CASSLLGVDGYTF.